Sequencing of this T cell receptor beta chain was carried out in a study of blood T cell repertoires in COVID-19. About the study: There were acute and convalescent COVID-19 samples, and they came from the United States, Italy and Spain. T cells, B-cell-depleted T cells, or PBMCs supplied cDNA or gDNA.

Original processing methods: It was from reference gene primer amplification that nucleated cell counts were estimated. Some clones are missing from TCRdb's copy, which holds only in-frame ones; the method was immunoSEQ multiplex PCR. V and J calls and clone size are as listed in that table; D and trimming were resolved from the DNA. The data hold fewer than 250,000 clones, with approximately 90% observed a single time. The CDR3 covers 15 residues. The J segment lost 3 bases and the V segment lost 4 bases, leaving 6 bases of the junction unmatched. Looked up from germline, CDR1 is SGHDN and CDR2 is FVKESK.

The TCR comes from a man aged 25 to 40 with acute or convalescent COVID-19. The sequenced sample was peripheral blood. The chain couples TRBV14 to TRBJ1-3; 7 bases are shared with TRBD1. This CDR3 reads CASSPRGLSGNTIYF. In DNA, the CDR3 is TGTGCCAGCAGCCCAAGGGGGCTTAGTGGAAACACCATATATTTT.